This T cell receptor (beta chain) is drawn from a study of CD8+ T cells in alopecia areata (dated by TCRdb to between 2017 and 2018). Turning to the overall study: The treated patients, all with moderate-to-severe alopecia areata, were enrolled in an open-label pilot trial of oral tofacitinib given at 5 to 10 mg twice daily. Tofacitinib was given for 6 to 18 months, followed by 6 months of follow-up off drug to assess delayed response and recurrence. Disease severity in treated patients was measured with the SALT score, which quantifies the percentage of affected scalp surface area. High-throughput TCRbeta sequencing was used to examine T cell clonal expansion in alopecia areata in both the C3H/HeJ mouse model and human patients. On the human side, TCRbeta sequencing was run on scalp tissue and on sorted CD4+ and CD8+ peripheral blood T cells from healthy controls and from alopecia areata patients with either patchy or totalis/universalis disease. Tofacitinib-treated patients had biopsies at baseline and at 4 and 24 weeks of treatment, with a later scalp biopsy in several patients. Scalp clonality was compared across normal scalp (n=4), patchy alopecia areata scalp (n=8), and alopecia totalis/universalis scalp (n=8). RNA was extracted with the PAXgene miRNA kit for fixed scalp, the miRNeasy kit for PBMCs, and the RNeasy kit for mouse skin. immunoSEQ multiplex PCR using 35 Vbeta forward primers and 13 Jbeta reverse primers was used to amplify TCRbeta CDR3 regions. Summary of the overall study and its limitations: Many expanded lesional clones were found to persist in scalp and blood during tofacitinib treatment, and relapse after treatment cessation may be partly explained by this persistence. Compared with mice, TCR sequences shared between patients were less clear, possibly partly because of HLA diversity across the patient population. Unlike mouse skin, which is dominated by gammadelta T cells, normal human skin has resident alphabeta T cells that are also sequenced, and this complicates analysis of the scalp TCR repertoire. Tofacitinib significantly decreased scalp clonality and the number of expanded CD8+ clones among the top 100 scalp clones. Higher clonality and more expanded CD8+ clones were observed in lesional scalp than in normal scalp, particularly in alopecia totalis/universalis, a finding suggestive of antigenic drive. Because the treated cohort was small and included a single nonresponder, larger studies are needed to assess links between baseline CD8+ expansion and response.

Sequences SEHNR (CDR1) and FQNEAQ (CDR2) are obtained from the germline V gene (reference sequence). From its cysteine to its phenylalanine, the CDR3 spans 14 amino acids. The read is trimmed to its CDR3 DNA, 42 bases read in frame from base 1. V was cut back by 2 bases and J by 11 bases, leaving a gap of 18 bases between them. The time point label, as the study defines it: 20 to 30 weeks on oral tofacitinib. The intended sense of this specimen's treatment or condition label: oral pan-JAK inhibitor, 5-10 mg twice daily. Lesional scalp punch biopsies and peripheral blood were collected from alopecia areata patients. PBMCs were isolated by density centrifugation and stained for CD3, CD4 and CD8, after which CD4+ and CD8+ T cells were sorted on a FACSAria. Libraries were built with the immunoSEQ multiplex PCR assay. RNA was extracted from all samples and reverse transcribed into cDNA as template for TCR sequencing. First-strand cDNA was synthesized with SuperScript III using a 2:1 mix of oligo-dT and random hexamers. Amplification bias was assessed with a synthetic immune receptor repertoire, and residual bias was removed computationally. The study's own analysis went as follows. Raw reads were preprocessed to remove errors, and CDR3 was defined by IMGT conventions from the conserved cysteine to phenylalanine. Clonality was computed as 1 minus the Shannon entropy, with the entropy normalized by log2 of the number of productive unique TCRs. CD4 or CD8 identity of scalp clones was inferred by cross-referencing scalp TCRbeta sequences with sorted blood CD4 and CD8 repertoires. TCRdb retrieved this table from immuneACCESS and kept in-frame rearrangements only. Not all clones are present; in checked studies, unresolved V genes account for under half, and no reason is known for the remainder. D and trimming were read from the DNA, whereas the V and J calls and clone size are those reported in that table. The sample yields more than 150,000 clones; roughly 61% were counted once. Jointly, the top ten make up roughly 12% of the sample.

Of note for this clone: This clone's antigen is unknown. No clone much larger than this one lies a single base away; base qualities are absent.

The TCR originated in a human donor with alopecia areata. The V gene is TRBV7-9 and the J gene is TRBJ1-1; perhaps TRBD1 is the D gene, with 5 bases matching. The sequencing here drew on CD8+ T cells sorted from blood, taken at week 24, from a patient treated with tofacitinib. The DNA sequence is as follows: TGTGCCAGCAGCTTATCCGGGGACGAATCCCATGCTTTCTTT. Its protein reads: CASSLSGDESHAFF.